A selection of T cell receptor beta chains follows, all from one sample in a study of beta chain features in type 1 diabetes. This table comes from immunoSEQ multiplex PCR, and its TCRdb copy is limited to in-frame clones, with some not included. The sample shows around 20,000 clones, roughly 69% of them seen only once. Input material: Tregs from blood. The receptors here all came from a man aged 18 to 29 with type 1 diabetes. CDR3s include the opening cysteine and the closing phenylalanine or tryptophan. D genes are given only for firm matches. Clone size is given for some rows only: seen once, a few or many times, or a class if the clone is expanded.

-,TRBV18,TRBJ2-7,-,TGTGCCAGCTCACCGACTCTCTACGAGCAGTACTTC,CASSPTLYEQYF
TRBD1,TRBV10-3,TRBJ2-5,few,TGTGCCATCTGGGACAGTAGGAGGGAGACCCAGTACTTC,CAIWDSRRETQYF
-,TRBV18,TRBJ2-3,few,TGTGCCAGCTCATCACTCTCGGGTGGCACAGATACGCAGTATTTT,CASSSLSGGTDTQYF
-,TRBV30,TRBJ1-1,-,TGTGCCTGGGGAGGACGGCTCTGGGCTTTCTTT,CAWGGRLWAFF
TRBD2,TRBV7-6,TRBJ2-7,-,TGTGCCAGCAGCTTAGCCACTAGCGGGAGGACCTACGAGCAGTACTTC,CASSLATSGRTYEQYF
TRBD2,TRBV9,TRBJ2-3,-,TGTGCCAGCAGCGTAGGAGGTAGCGGGGCCCCAGGTACGCAGTATTTT,CASSVGGSGAPGTQYF
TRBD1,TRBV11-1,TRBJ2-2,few,TGTGCCAGCAGCACGGGACAGGGAGAAGTAGCCGGGGAGCTGTTTTTT,CASSTGQGEVAGELFF
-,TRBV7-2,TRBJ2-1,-,TGTGCCAGCAGCCGCTATATCGAGCAGTTCTTC,CASSRYIEQFF
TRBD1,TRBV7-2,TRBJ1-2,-,TGTGCCAGCAGCTTAGCACAGGGGGCGCGTGGCTACACCTTC,CASSLAQGARGYTF
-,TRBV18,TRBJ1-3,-,TGTGCCAGCTCACCAATGCCTCGGAGCGGGGGCGGAAACACCATATATTTT,CASSPMPRSGGGNTIYF
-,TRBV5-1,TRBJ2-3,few,TGCGCCAGCACGTGGGGCCAGAGCACAGATACGCAGTATTTT,CASTWGQSTDTQYF
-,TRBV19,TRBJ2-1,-,TGTGCCAGTAGTCTACAGGGGGGGCAAAAGCAGTTCTTC,CASSLQGGQKQFF
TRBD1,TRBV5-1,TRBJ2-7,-,TGCGCCAGCAGCTTTACTGGGACAGTTGACGCGCAGTACTTC,CASSFTGTVDAQYF
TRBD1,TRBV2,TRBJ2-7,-,TGTGCCAGCAGACTGGGACAGGGGTCCCACGAGCAGTACTTC,CASRLGQGSHEQYF
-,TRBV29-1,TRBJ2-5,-,TGCAGCGTGATGGACAGACTACAAGAGACCCAGTACTTC,CSVMDRLQETQYF
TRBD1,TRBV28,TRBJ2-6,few,TGTGCCAGCAGTTCCAGGGGGCGCGGGCCCTCTGGGGCCAACGTCCTGACTTTC,CASSSRGRGPSGANVLTF
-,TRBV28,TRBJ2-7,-,TGTGCCACCCTCACCCCCCGGGAGCAGTACTTC,CATLTPREQYF